This T cell receptor (beta chain) was obtained from a study of blood T cell repertoires in COVID-19. About the research overall: From the United States, Italy and Spain came samples of acute and convalescent COVID-19. From T cells, B-cell-depleted T cells, or PBMCs came the material, which was cDNA or gDNA.

Study processing details: Amplified reference gene primers provided the basis for estimating nucleated cell counts. Clones were sequenced by immunoSEQ multiplex PCR, and TCRdb holds only the in-frame ones, with some missing. V, J and clone size are taken as reported in that table, and D and trimming were inferred from the DNA itself. The data show about 59,000 clones, with about 91% seen just once and approximately 17% held by the top ten. The germline V gene encodes CDR1 SGHTA and CDR2 FQGTGA. The V gene lost 1 base and the J gene lost 1 base, with 8 bases spanning the gap. The CDR3 is made up of 16 amino acids. This clone was seen a single time.

The sequence came from a woman of 80 years or more with active COVID-19. The sequenced sample consisted of peripheral blood. V usage is TRBV7-3 and J usage is TRBJ2-6, with TRBD1 as a possible D gene (5 bases). The CDR3 DNA reads TGTGCCAGCAGCTTAAATAGGGGATCTGGGGCCAACGTCCTGACTTTC. Its translation is CASSLNRGSGANVLTF. Using reference TRBV7-3 and TRBJ2-6 for the parts outside the CDR3, the full variable domain is GAGVSQTPSNKVTEKGKYVELRCDPISGHTALYWYRQSLGQGPEFLIYFQGTGAADDSGLPNDRFFAVRPEGSVSTLKIQRTERGDSAVYLCASSLNRGSGANVLTFGAGSRLTVL.